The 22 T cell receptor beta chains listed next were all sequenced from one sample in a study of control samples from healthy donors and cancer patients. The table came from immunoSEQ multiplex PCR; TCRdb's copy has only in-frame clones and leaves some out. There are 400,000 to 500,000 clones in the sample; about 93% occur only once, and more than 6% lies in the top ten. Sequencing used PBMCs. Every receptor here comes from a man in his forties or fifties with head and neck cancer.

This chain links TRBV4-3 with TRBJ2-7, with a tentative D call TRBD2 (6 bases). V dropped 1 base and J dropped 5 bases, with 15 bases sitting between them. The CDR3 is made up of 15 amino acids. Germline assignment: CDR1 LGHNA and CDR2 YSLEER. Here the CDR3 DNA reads TGCGCCAGCAGCCAAGCTCCGACTAGAAGGAACGAGCAGTACTTC. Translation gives CASSQAPTRRNEQYF.

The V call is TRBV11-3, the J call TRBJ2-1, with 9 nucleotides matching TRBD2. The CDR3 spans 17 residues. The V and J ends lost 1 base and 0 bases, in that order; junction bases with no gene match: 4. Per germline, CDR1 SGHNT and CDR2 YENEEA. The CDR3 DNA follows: TGTGCCAGCAGCTTAGGGACTAGCGCCGACTCCTACAATGAGCAGTTCTTC. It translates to CASSLGTSADSYNEQFF.

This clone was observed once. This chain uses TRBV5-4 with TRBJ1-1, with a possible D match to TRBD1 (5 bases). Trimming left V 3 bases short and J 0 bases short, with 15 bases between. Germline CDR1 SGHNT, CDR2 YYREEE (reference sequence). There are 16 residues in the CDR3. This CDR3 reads CASSSYPGPLNTEAFF. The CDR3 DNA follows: TGTGCCAGCAGCTCTTATCCGGGACCCTTGAACACTGAAGCTTTCTTT.

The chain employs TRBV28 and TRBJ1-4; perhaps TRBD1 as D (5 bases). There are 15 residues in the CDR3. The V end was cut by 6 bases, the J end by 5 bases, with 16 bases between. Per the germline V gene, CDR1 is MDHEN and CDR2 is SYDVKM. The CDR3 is CASSLLGTQNEKLFF. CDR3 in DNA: TGTGCCAGCAGCCTCCTAGGGACCCAAAATGAAAAACTGTTTTTT.

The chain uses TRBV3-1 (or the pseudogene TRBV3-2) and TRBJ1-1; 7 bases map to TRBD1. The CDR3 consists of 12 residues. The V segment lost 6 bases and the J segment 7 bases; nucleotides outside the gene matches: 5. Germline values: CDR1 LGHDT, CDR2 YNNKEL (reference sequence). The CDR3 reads CASRLRGGEAFF. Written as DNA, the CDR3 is TGTGCCAGCAGACTCAGGGGGGGTGAAGCTTTCTTT.

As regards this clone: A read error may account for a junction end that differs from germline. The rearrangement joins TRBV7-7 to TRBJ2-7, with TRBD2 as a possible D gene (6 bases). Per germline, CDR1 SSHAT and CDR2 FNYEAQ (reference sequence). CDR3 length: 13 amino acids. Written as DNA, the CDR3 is TGTGCTAGCAGCTCCGCGACGGCGGGGGAGCAGTACTTC. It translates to CASSSATAGEQYF.

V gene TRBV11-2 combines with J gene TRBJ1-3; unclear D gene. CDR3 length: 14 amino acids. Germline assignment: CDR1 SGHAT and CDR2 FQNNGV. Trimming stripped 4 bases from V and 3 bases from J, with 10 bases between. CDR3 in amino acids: CASSSPRYGNTIYF. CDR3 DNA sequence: TGTGCCAGCAGCTCCCCCCGTTATGGAAACACCATATATTTT.

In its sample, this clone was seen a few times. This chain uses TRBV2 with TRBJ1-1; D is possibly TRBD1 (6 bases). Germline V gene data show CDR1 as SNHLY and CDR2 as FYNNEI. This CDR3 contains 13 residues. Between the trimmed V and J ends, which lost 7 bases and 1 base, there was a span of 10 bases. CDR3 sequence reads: CASKQGRNTEAFF. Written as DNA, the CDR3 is TGTGCCAGCAAGCAGGGGCGGAACACTGAAGCTTTCTTT.

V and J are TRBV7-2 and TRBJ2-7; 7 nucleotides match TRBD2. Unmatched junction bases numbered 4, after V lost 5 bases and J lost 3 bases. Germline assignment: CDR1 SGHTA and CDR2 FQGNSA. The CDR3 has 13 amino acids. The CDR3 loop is CASSRGVFYEQYF. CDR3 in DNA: TGTGCCAGCAGCCGGGGGGTTTTCTACGAGCAGTACTTC.

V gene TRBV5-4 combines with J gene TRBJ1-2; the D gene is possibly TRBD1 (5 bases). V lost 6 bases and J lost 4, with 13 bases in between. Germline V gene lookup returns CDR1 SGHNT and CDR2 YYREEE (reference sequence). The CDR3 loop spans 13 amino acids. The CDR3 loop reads CASKLQGVYGYTF. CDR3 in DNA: TGTGCCAGCAAGCTCCAGGGCGTCTATGGCTACACCTTC.

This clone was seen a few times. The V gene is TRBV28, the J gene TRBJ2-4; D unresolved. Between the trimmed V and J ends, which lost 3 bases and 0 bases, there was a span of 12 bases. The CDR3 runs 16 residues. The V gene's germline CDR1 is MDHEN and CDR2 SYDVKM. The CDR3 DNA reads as TGTGCCAGCAGTTTCGTCAGCATACTAGCCAAAAACATTCAGTACTTC. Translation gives CASSFVSILAKNIQYF.

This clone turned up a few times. The CDR3 sequence: CASSDERGLGSSTDTQYF. DNA for the CDR3: TGCGCCAGCAGTGATGAGCGAGGACTAGGATCTAGCACAGATACGCAGTATTTT. The V call is TRBV10-1, the J call TRBJ2-3; TRBD2 matches 7 bases. Trimming cost V 3 bases and J 0 bases; bases outside gene matches: 12. CDR1 and CDR2 from the germline V gene are WNHNN and SYGVQD (reference sequence). The CDR3 runs 18 residues.

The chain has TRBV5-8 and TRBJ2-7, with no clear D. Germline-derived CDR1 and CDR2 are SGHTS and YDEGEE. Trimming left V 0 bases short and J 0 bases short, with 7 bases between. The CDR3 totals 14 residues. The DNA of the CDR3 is TGTGCCAGCAGCTTGGGGGTAAGCTCCTACGAGCAGTACTTC. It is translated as CASSLGVSSYEQYF. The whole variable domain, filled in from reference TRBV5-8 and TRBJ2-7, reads EAGVTQSPTHLIKTRGQQATLRCSPISGHTSVYWYQQALGLGLQFLLWYDEGEERNRGNFPPRFSGRQFPNYSSELNVNALELEDSALYLCASSLGVSSYEQYFGPGTRLTVT.

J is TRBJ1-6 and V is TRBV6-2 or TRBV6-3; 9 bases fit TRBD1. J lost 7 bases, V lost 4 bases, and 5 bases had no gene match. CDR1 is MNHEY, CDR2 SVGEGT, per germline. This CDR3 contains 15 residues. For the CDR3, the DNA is TGTGCCAGCAGTTTACAGGGGGCTTTCAATTCACCCCTCCACTTT. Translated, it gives CASSLQGAFNSPLHF.

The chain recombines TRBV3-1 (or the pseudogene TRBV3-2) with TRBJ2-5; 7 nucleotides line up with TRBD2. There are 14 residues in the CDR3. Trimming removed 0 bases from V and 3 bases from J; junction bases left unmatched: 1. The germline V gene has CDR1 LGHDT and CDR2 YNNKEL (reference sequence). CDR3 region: CASSQELAEETQYF. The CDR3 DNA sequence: TGTGCCAGCAGCCAAGAGCTAGCGGAAGAGACCCAGTACTTC.

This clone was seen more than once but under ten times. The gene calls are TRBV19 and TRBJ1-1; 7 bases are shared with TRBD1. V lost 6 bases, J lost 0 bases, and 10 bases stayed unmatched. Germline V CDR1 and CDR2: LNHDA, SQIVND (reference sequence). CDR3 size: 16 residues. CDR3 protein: CASRPGQLRMNTEAFF. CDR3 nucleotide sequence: TGTGCCAGTAGGCCGGGACAGCTAAGAATGAACACTGAAGCTTTCTTT.

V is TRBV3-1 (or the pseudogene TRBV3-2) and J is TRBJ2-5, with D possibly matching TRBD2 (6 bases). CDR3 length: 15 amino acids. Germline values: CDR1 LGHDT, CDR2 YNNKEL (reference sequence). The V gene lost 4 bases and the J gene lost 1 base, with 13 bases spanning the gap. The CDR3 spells CASSPPAGGQETQYF. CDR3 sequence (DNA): TGTGCCAGCAGCCCGCCAGCGGGTGGCCAAGAGACCCAGTACTTC.

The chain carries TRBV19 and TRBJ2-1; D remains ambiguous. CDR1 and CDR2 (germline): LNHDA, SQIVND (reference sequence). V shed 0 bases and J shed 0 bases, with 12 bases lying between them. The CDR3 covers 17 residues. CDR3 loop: CASSIDPDFFSYNEQFF. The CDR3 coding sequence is TGTGCCAGTAGTATAGATCCAGATTTCTTCTCCTACAATGAGCAGTTCTTC.

The CDR3 nucleotides are TGTGCCAGCAGTTTATCGAGGGCGGGGGTTAGCACAGATACGCAGTATTTT. Its translation: CASSLSRAGVSTDTQYF. The chain links TRBV27 to TRBJ2-3; 7 bases align to TRBD2. Trimming took 0 bases from V and 0 from J; bases not matched to a gene: 6. There are 17 residues in the CDR3. CDR1 is MNHEY, CDR2 SMNVEV, per germline (reference sequence).

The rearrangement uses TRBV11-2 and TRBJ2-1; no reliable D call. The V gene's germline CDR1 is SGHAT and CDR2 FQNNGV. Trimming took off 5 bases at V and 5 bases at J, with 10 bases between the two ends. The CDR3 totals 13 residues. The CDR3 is CASSVDGNNEQFF. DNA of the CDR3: TGTGCCAGCAGCGTCGACGGTAACAATGAGCAGTTCTTC.

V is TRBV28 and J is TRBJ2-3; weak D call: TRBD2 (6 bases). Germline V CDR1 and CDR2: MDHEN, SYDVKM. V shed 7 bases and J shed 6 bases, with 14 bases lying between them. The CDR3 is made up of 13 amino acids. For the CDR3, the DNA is TGTGCCAGCAAGGTGGGGGGTAGGGATACGCAGTATTTT. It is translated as CASKVGGRDTQYF. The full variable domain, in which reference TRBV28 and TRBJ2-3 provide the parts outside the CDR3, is DVKVTQSSRYLVKRTGEKVFLECVQDMDHENMFWYRQDPGLGLRLIYFSYDVKMKEKGDIPEGYSVSREKKERFSLILESASTNQTSMYLCASKVGGRDTQYFGPGTRLTVL.

The CDR3 nucleotides are TGTGCCAGCAGTAATAGGGGGTGGGGTGATTCACCCCTCCACTTT. This translates into CASSNRGWGDSPLHF. The genes are TRBV27 and TRBJ1-6, with a possible D match to TRBD1 (6 bases). Per the germline V gene, CDR1 is MNHEY and CDR2 is SMNVEV (reference sequence). CDR3 size: 15 residues. With 5 bases removed from V and 8 bases from J, the gap between germline ends came to 16 bases.